This T cell receptor (beta chain) was observed in a study of blood T cell repertoires in COVID-19. This CDR3 has 14 residues. V shed 3 bases and J shed 3 bases, with 11 bases lying between them. Germline-derived CDR1 and CDR2 are SGHDN and FVKESK. The protocol was immunoSEQ multiplex PCR, while the TCRdb copy is restricted to in-frame clones and leaves out a portion. The table records approximately 160,000 clones, 80% to 90% of them present only once. The clonotype originates from a man over 45 who had recovered from COVID-19. The gene calls are TRBV14 and TRBJ1-2; perhaps TRBD1 as D (5 bases). The specimen was PBMCs or T cells enriched from blood (not recorded which). The CDR3 here is CASSQTVTYYGYTF. The CDR3, as DNA: TGTGCCAGCAGCCAGACAGTAACCTACTATGGCTACACCTTC.